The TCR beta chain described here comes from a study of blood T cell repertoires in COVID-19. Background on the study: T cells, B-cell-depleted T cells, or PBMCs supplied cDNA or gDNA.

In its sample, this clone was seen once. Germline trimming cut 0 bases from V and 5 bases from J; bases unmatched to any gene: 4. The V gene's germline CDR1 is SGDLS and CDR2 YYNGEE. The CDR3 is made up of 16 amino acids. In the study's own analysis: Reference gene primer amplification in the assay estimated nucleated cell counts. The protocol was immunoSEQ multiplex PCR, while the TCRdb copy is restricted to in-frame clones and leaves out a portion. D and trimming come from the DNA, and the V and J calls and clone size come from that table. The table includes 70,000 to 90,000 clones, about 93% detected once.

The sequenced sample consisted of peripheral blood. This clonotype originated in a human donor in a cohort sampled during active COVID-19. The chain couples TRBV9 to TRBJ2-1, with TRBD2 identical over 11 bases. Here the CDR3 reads CASSVGLAGFDNEQFF. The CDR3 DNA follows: TGTGCCAGCAGCGTAGGACTAGCGGGGTTTGACAATGAGCAGTTCTTC.